This TCR beta chain was identified during a study of blood T cell repertoires in COVID-19. Overall study: Donors in the United States, Italy and Spain gave samples during acute or convalescent COVID-19. T cells, B-cell-depleted T cells, or PBMCs provided the cDNA or gDNA that served as material.

Original methodology: Amplification from reference gene primers served as the basis for estimated nucleated cell counts. Sequencing used immunoSEQ multiplex PCR; TCRdb keeps in-frame clones, though not all of them. V, J and clone size were drawn from that table, and D and trimming were deduced from the DNA. The data contain 200,000 to 300,000 clones, approximately 80% of them seen just once; the ten biggest clones take up around 8.9%. Specimen: peripheral blood. The receptor comes from an elderly man with acute or convalescent COVID-19.

The CDR3 sequence: CASSLERATEPNEKLFF. Written as DNA, the CDR3 is TGCGCCAGCAGCTTGGAACGCGCCACCGAGCCGAATGAAAAACTGTTTTTT. V is TRBV5-1 and J is TRBJ1-4; no firm D call. CDR3 length: 17 amino acids. Germline V CDR1 and CDR2: SGHRS, YFSETQ. V lost 0 bases and J lost 5, with 17 bases in between.